This TCR beta chain was recorded in a study of OX40 agonist ivuxolimab in advanced cancers. Whole-study context: Head and neck, renal cell, melanoma or hepatocellular carcinoma were the cancers that dose-escalation patients had. One patient with hepatocellular carcinoma and two with cutaneous melanoma, three in all, had partial responses.

Only in-frame clones appear in the TCRdb table, and some are missing; sequencing was by immunoSEQ multiplex PCR. The data show 90,000 or so clones, with 89% seen just once and approximately 0.35% held by the top ten. The junction had 4 bases not matched to a gene; V was cut back by 8 bases and J by 4 bases. The CDR3 is made up of 13 amino acids. The germline CDR1 and CDR2 sequences are LNHNV and YYDKDF (reference sequence). Autoimmune disease history or systemic immunosuppression excluded patients. Sequenced here: CD4+ or CD8+ T cells sorted from blood, sampled in a trial of the OX40 agonist ivuxolimab. This chain joins TRBV15 and TRBJ2-3, with 9 nucleotides matching TRBD2. This receptor was obtained from an adult with an advanced solid tumor such as melanoma, head and neck, liver or kidney cancer. In DNA form, the CDR3 reads TGTGCCACCTCGGCGGGGGGGTCAGATACGCAGTATTTT. It yields the protein CATSAGGSDTQYF.